Listed here is a single TCR beta chain. This entry is derived from a study of blood T cell repertoires in COVID-19. Study at large: The study drew acute and convalescent COVID-19 samples from the United States, Italy and Spain. PBMCs, B-cell-depleted T cells, or T cells provided the cDNA or gDNA that made up the material.

Original data processing: Amplification of reference gene primers was used by the study to estimate nucleated cell counts. Profiling relied on immunoSEQ multiplex PCR, and the TCRdb table lists in-frame clones only, not all of them. The D gene and trimming were derived from the DNA, and the V and J assignments and clone size from that table. The table lists approximately 140,000 clones, 80% to 90% of them singletons. Sequenced: peripheral blood. The sequence came from a man in his sixties or seventies with acute or convalescent COVID-19.

For the CDR3, the DNA is TGTGCCAGCAGCCAGGTGGGGGGGTCCTACAATGAGCAGTTCTTC. Amino acids: CASSQVGGSYNEQFF. The chain links TRBV6-5 to TRBJ2-1; 7 bases line up with TRBD2. CDR1 and CDR2 from the germline V gene are MNHEY and SVGAGI. This CDR3 has 15 residues. The J segment lost 1 base and the V segment lost 6 bases, leaving 6 bases of the junction unmatched.